Shown below are 26 T cell receptor beta chains from a single sample sequenced in a study of T cells in Graves' hyperthyroidism and ophthalmopathy. There were TCR beta CDR3 regions amplified from RNA transcripts. The HTBI primer set drove a first-round RT-PCR of the TCR CDR3. From the multiplex PCR reads, TCRdb called clonotypes with MiXCR, one entry per CDR3 protein. The data contain under 250,000 distinct CDR3 sequences, approximately 23% of them seen just once; the ten biggest clones take up roughly 35%. Specimen: blood. The receptor source for this set is a woman in her 40s with Graves' ophthalmopathy.

This clonotype occurred many times. V is TRBV11-2 and J is TRBJ2-2; 9 positions agree with TRBD1. V shed 5 bases, J shed 3 bases, and the junction held 7 bases outside the gene matches. This CDR3 region has 16 residues. The germline gives CDR1 SGHAT, CDR2 FQNNGV. The chain's CDR3 is CASSTGTGLYTGELFF. The CDR3 DNA is TGTGCCAGCAGCACCGGGACAGGGCTGTACACCGGGGAGCTGTTTTTT.

This clonotype was counted ten times or more. The chain couples TRBV28 to TRBJ2-6, with TRBD1 matching over 11 bases. The V gene end was trimmed by 5 bases and the J gene end by 4 bases; junction bases not matched to a gene: 7. CDR1 MDHEN and CDR2 SYDVKM come from the germline V gene. The CDR3 is 17 amino acids. In nucleotides, the CDR3 is TGTGCCAGCAGTCGGACAGGGGGCGCGAGGGGGGCCAACGTCCTGACTTTC. Protein: CASSRTGGARGANVLTF.

This chain connects TRBV6-1 to TRBJ2-5, with D unclear. CDR3 length: 11 residues. With 6 bases removed from V and 7 bases from J, the gap between germline ends came to 9 bases. Germline-derived CDR1 and CDR2 are MNHNS and SASEGT. The CDR3 region is CASRAGGTQYF. The CDR3, as DNA: TGTGCCAGCAGAGCTGGCGGGACCCAGTACTTC.

This clonotype was seen many times. The J gene is TRBJ2-7, the V gene TRBV12-3 or TRBV12-4, with D unresolved. The V and J ends lost 6 bases and 0 bases respectively, with 9 bases between them. The CDR3 is made up of 13 amino acids. The CDR3: CASRTTPSYEQYF. CDR3 bases: TGTGCCAGCAGGACGACACCCTCCTACGAGCAGTACTTC.

This clonotype has a count of ten or more. The chain has TRBV30 and TRBJ2-5; 7 bases are shared with TRBD2. The CDR3 sequence is 14 residues long. The germline CDR1 and CDR2 sequences are GTSNPN and SVGIG (reference sequence). The V gene end was trimmed by 5 bases and the J gene end by 4 bases; junction bases not matched to a gene: 10. For the CDR3, the DNA is TGTGCCTGGTCTGGGGTGGGAGGGCGAGAGACCCAGTACTTC. This gives the protein CAWSGVGGRETQYF. Looking up the rest from reference TRBV30 and TRBJ2-5 gives the full variable domain: SQTIHQWPATLVQPVGSPLSLECTVEGTSNPNLYWYRQAAGRGLQLLFYSVGIGQISSEVPQNLSASRPQDRQFILSSKKLLLSDSGFYLCAWSGVGGRETQYFGPGTRLLVL.

V and J are TRBV4-1 and TRBJ1-1; D perhaps matches TRBD1 (6 bases). The CDR3 is 16 residues long. Per the germline V gene, CDR1 is MGHRA and CDR2 is YSYEKL. V lost 4 bases and J 4 bases, leaving 19 bases between the germline ends. The CDR3 DNA reads as TGCGCCAGCAGCCCTGCCGGGGGCAGGCGGGGCACTGAAGCTTTCTTT. It specifies CASSPAGGRRGTEAFF.

This clonotype was counted a single time. Given the absence of the conserved phenylalanine or tryptophan at the CDR3 end, a read error is likely. The genes are TRBV5-6 and TRBJ2-7; 9 bases match TRBD2. The trim removed 1 base at V and 4 bases at J, leaving 6 bases unmatched. This CDR3 is built from 15 residues. Germline lookup yields CDR1 SGHDT and CDR2 YYEEEE. CDR3 sequence (DNA): TGTGCCAGCAGCTTGTTCGCTAGCGGGGCTTACGAGCAGTACTTA. Translated: CASSLFASGAYEQYL.

This chain links TRBV15 with TRBJ1-1; 7 bases agree with TRBD1. Germline CDR1 and CDR2: LNHNV and YYDKDF (reference sequence). CDR3 size: 15 residues. The J segment lost 7 bases and the V segment lost 4 bases, leaving 12 bases of the junction unmatched. The CDR3 loop reads CATSKRGKGAVEAFF. The CDR3 nucleotides are TGTGCCACCAGCAAGAGGGGGAAGGGGGCAGTTGAAGCTTTCTTT.

V and J are TRBV5-1 and TRBJ1-2; 12 positions match TRBD1. V lost 4 bases, J lost 8 bases, and 18 bases stayed unmatched. The germline CDR1 and CDR2 sequences are SGHRS and YFSETQ. The CDR3 runs 18 residues. CDR3 sequence: CASSPEEGGQGASGGYTF. The CDR3, as DNA: TGCGCCAGCAGCCCCGAGGAGGGGGGACAGGGGGCCTCCGGCGGCTACACCTTC.

This clonotype appeared a single time. This chain connects TRBV6-5 to TRBJ1-5; tentatively, D is TRBD1 (5 bases). This CDR3 region has 15 residues. Germline loops: CDR1 MNHEY, CDR2 SVGAGI. The V gene lost 4 bases and the J gene lost 3 bases, with 13 bases spanning the gap. In DNA form, the CDR3 reads TGTGCCAGCAGTTGGGGGTCGGACCTCAATCAGCCCCAGCATTTT. It is translated as CASSWGSDLNQPQHF.

This clonotype was recorded many times. V usage is TRBV20-1 and J usage is TRBJ2-7; 8 bases fit TRBD2. The CDR3 length is 13 residues. V was clipped by 6 bases and J by 3 bases; unmatched bases: 7. Germline V gives CDR1 DFQATT, CDR2 SNEGSKA (reference sequence). CDR3 in amino acids: CSATGLDHYEQYF. CDR3 bases: TGCAGTGCCACGGGACTAGATCACTACGAGCAGTACTTC.

The sample holds many counts of this clonotype. This clone may be a read error of a much larger clone one base away. Given the absence of the conserved phenylalanine or tryptophan at the CDR3 end, a read error is likely. J is TRBJ1-1 and V is TRBV19; D perhaps matches TRBD1 (6 bases). The V and J ends lost 5 bases and 1 base respectively, with 17 bases between them. Germline V gives CDR1 LNHDA, CDR2 SQIVND (reference sequence). There are 16 residues in the CDR3. The CDR3: CASSRNPGHWNTEAFS. Here the CDR3 DNA reads TGTGCCAGTAGTCGAAATCCGGGACACTGGAACACTGAAGCTTTCTCT.

The chain carries TRBV11-2 and TRBJ1-5; TRBD1 is a possible D gene (5 bases). Germline CDR1 SGHAT, CDR2 FQNNGV. The CDR3 is made up of 19 amino acids. V was pared by 7 bases and J by 0 bases, with 25 bases between. The CDR3 nucleotides are TGTGCCAGCAACCTTAGTGTTTCGCAGGGTAGCAATAGCAATCAGCCCCAGCATTTT. This gives the protein CASNLSVSQGSNSNQPQHF.

The chain couples TRBV11-1 to TRBJ1-2, with TRBD1 identical over 7 bases. The CDR3 contains 16 residues. The V gene end was trimmed by 3 bases and the J gene end by 2 bases; junction bases not matched to a gene: 9. The V gene's germline CDR1 is SGHAT and CDR2 FQDESV (reference sequence). CDR3 residues: CASSFSGRGGNYGYTF. The DNA of the CDR3 is TGTGCCAGCAGCTTTAGCGGGAGAGGGGGCAACTATGGCTACACCTTC.

This clonotype was detected ten times or more. V is TRBV28 and J is TRBJ1-1; D not resolved. The ends were cut back, 2 bases at V and 6 bases at J, with 13 bases in the middle. The CDR3 covers 14 residues. CDR1 is MDHEN, CDR2 SYDVKM, per germline. In DNA form, the CDR3 reads TGTGCCAGCAGTTTAGCTCTTGAGACGGCTGAAGCTTTCTTT. Its protein product is CASSLALETAEAFF.

The chain carries TRBV6-2 or TRBV6-3 and TRBJ2-7; D perhaps matches TRBD2 (6 bases). Germline lookup yields CDR1 MNHEY and CDR2 SVGEGT. CDR3 length: 14 residues. Trimming shortened V by 3 bases and J by 0 bases, and 9 bases separated the two germline ends. The CDR3 protein is CASSYSGSSYEQYF. The DNA for the CDR3 is TGTGCCAGCAGTTATAGCGGTAGCTCCTACGAGCAGTACTTC.

The chain couples TRBV19 to TRBJ1-5, with 9 bases matching TRBD1. V gave up 7 bases and J gave up 7 bases; unmatched junction bases: 2. This CDR3 has 12 residues. Germline V gene lookup returns CDR1 LNHDA and CDR2 SQIVND (reference sequence). CDR3 in DNA: TGTGCCAGTATGGGACAGGGACAGCCCCAGCATTTT. It yields the protein CASMGQGQPQHF.

This clonotype was observed many times. The chain has TRBV24-1 and TRBJ2-7; no clear D. The V and J ends lost 4 bases and 3 bases respectively, with 3 bases between them. The CDR3 has 11 residues. From germline, CDR1 is KGHDR and CDR2 SFDVKD. CDR3 bases: TGTGCCACCAGTGACAACTACGAGCAGTACTTC. It yields the protein CATSDNYEQYF.

This chain links TRBV28 with TRBJ2-2, with 8 bases identical to TRBD1. Germline CDR1 MDHEN, CDR2 SYDVKM. Losses at the gene ends were 9 bases for V and 3 bases for J; bases not matched to a gene: 6. The CDR3 has 14 amino acids. CDR3 sequence: CASSQTGDTGELFF. The CDR3 DNA reads as TGTGCCAGTAGCCAGACAGGGGACACCGGGGAGCTGTTTTTT. Together with reference TRBV28 and TRBJ2-2, the CDR3 gives the full variable domain: DVKVTQSSRYLVKRTGEKVFLECVQDMDHENMFWYRQDPGLGLRLIYFSYDVKMKEKGDIPEGYSVSREKKERFSLILESASTNQTSMYLCASSQTGDTGELFFGEGSRLTVL.

There are many counts of this clonotype. The chain couples TRBV2 to TRBJ1-5; 8 positions match TRBD1. The CDR3 has 15 residues. Germline-derived CDR1 and CDR2 are SNHLY and FYNNEI. With 5 bases clipped from V and 2 bases from J, the junction kept 5 bases outside the gene matches. CDR3 bases: TGTGCCAGCAGTAAAAACAGGGGGTGCAATCAGCCCCAGCATTTT. Its protein is CASSKNRGCNQPQHF.

The chain links TRBV6-5 to TRBJ2-7; perhaps D is TRBD1 or TRBD2 (5 bases each). The CDR3 has 16 residues. Trimming left V 0 bases short and J 0 bases short, with 12 bases between. CDR1 is MNHEY and CDR2 is SVGAGI in the germline V gene. The CDR3 region has the DNA TGTGCCAGCAGTTACTCGCCGGGACCCAGCTCCTACGAGCAGTACTTC. It codes for CASSYSPGPSSYEQYF.

This clonotype was counted a few times. This chain uses TRBV7-2 with TRBJ1-1, with TRBD1 matching over 9 bases. With V trimmed by 5 bases and J by 11 bases, 6 bases remained unmatched. From germline, CDR1 is SGHTA and CDR2 FQGNSA. This CDR3 comprises 12 residues. CDR3 protein: CASSLYRGLAFF. The CDR3 DNA follows: TGTGCCAGCAGCCTTTACAGGGGGCTTGCTTTCTTT. Using reference TRBV7-2 and TRBJ1-1 for the parts outside the CDR3, the full variable domain is GAGVSQSPSNKVTEKGKDVELRCDPISGHTALYWYRQSLGQGLEFLIYFQGNSAPDKSGLPSDRFSAERTGGSVSTLTIQRTQQEDSAVYLCASSLYRGLAFFGQGTRLTVV.

This clonotype came up many times. A much larger clone lies a single base off, so this may be a read error. The chain uses TRBV6-2 or TRBV6-3 and TRBJ2-7; D is undetermined. The CDR3 sequence is 11 residues long. Trimming cost V 4 bases and J 1 base, with 2 bases left between them. The germline gives CDR1 MNHEY, CDR2 SVGEGT. The CDR3 loop reads CASSWSYEQYF. In nucleotides, the CDR3 is TGTGCCAGCAGTTGGTCCTACGAGCAGTACTTC.

This clonotype showed up many times. The chain links TRBV29-1 to TRBJ1-2; D perhaps matches TRBD1 (5 bases). This CDR3 comprises 12 residues. V lost 4 bases and J 5 bases, leaving 11 bases between the germline ends. From germline, CDR1 is SQVTM and CDR2 ANQGSEA. This CDR3 reads CSVGLQGYGYTF. The CDR3 DNA reads TGCAGCGTTGGACTCCAGGGTTATGGCTACACCTTC.

This clonotype appeared many times. The chain is built from TRBV12-3 or TRBV12-4 and TRBJ2-7; unclear D gene. V lost 3 bases and J lost 5, with 8 bases in between. The CDR3 is made up of 12 amino acids. The CDR3 here is CASSFVNNEQYF. The CDR3, as DNA: TGTGCCAGCAGTTTCGTTAATAACGAGCAGTACTTC.

This clonotype was seen repeatedly, ten times or more. V usage is TRBV28 and J usage is TRBJ1-5, with 7 bases identical to TRBD1. V was clipped by 7 bases and J by 3 bases; unmatched bases: 9. Germline V lookup: CDR1 MDHEN, CDR2 SYDVKM. The CDR3 has 15 amino acids. CDR3 nucleotides: TGTGCCAGCACTTTGACAGGGTCCTTCAATCAGCCCCAGCATTTT. Translation gives CASTLTGSFNQPQHF. The full variable domain, in which reference TRBV28 and TRBJ1-5 provide the parts outside the CDR3, is DVKVTQSSRYLVKRTGEKVFLECVQDMDHENMFWYRQDPGLGLRLIYFSYDVKMKEKGDIPEGYSVSREKKERFSLILESASTNQTSMYLCASTLTGSFNQPQHFGDGTRLSIL.